This T cell receptor beta chain comes out of a study of blood T cell repertoires in COVID-19 (dated by TCRdb to 2020 to 2022). Some background on the complete study: Samples covering the acute and convalescent phases of COVID-19 were provided by collaborators in the United States, Italy and Spain. Samples came from the ongoing ImmuneRACE study (first 160 participants) plus 1,254 subjects from 6 global collaborators. The repertoires were released in a freely available public database intended as a resource for research on the immune response to SARS-CoV-2. The prospective study material was composed of cDNA or gDNA derived from T cells, B-cell-depleted T cells, or PBMCs. Where available, HLA class I and class II types were taken from metadata supplied by the sample provider and were not determined by assay-based typing. A de-identified subject ID, COVID-19 status, age in years and sex were almost always included in the sample metadata. Deeply sampled blood TCRbeta repertoires from subjects exposed to, actively infected with, or recovered from COVID-19 were included in the dataset. Results and caveats for the whole study, not just this receptor: How much clinical and demographic metadata was included differed by source and by participant, and the metadata was provided uncurated.

Whole blood was collected in K2EDTA tubes by collaborating institutions according to the institutions' own protocols. For TCRbeta analysis, collaborators shipped samples in one of three forms: frozen whole blood, isolated PBMCs, or DNA extracted from either of those sample types. Points on this clone: It lacks a known antigen. Per-nucleotide qualities are absent, and no much larger clonotype sits a single base away.

CDR1 and CDR2, per the germline V gene, are SGDLS and YYNGEE. V has 3 bases trimmed and J has 7 bases trimmed; junction bases matching no gene number 7. From cysteine to phenylalanine, the CDR3 is 15 amino acids long. Just CDR3 DNA is preserved here, 45 bases in frame from base 1. TCRbeta CDR3 regions were amplified from genomic DNA using the immunoSEQ Assay, a bias-controlled multiplex PCR. The study's own analysis went as follows. The number of nucleated cells in each sample was estimated from the amplification of reference gene primers within the assay. To quantify the absolute abundance of each unique TCRbeta CDR3 rearrangement, sequence reads were collapsed and filtered. For each sample, productive Simpson clonality was calculated as the square root of Simpson's diversity index across productive rearrangements. In TCRdb, the immuneACCESS table is reduced to in-frame sequences with V and J assigned. These tables do not hold every clone; where another copy was compared, an unresolved V gene accounts for under half, and the others remain unexplained. V and J calls and clone size are given by that table; D and trimming were obtained from the DNA. Within this sample are about 400,000 clones, with approximately 86% of them counted one time only. The ten largest clones represent about 2.9% of the sample.

The receptor was derived from a human donor in a cohort sampled during active COVID-19. The sequence joins TRBV9 to TRBJ1-6; 7 nucleotides in the junction match TRBD1. Specimen: peripheral blood. The sequenced DNA: TGTGCCAGCAGCGAGAACTCAGGGGGAAATTCACCCCTCCACTTT. The translation is CASSENSGGNSPLHF.